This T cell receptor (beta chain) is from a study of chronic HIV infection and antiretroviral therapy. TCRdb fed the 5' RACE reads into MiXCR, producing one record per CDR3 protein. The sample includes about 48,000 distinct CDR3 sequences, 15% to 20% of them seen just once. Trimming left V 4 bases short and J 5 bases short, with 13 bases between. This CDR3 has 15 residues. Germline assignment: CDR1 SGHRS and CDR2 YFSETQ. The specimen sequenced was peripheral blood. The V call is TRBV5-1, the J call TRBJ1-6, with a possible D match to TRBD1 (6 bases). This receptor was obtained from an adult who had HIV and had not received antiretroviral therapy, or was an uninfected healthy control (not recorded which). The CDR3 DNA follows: TGCGCCAGCAGCCACGGGACACCGGATAATTCACCCCTCCACTTT. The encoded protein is CASSHGTPDNSPLHF.